This TCR beta chain was captured by sequencing in a study of cytomegalovirus exposure and HLA in healthy donors. CDR1 and CDR2 (germline): SGHTA, FQGNSA. The CDR3 has 13 residues. Trimming removed 4 bases at V and 4 bases at J, with 10 bases between. This clone showed up just a few times. With 60 Vbeta and 13 Jbeta primers, the PCR was carried out. Clones were read by immunoSEQ multiplex PCR, and TCRdb kept only the in-frame ones, dropping some. The sample has about 150,000 clones, roughly 84% seen once. Sequencing was performed on PBMCs. This clonotype was sampled from a man aged 25-45 years in good health and CMV-seropositive. The chain links TRBV7-2 to TRBJ1-1, with a tentative D call TRBD1 (6 bases). In nucleotides, the CDR3 is TGTGCCAGCAGCTCAGGGGTGGGCACTGAAGCTTTCTTT. Its protein product is CASSSGVGTEAFF. The variable domain in full, with the rest retrieved from reference TRBV7-2 and TRBJ1-1, is GAGVSQSPSNKVTEKGKDVELRCDPISGHTALYWYRQSLGQGLEFLIYFQGNSAPDKSGLPSDRFSAERTGGSVSTLTIQRTQQEDSAVYLCASSSGVGTEAFFGQGTRLTVV.